These 26 T cell receptor beta chains were sequenced from one sample in a study of T cell clones after liver transplantation. Generated by immunoSEQ multiplex PCR, the TCRdb table keeps only in-frame clones and is missing some. Here the sample spans 35,000 to 45,000 clones, about 86% being singletons. This sample comprised CD4+ T cells from blood, obtained 24 months after liver transplant. The receptors originated from a human patient who received a liver transplant. The T cells may come from the graft donor.

V and J are TRBV5-1 and TRBJ2-5; weak D call: TRBD2 (6 bases). The CDR3 is 17 residues long. Germline V lookup: CDR1 SGHRS, CDR2 YFSETQ. Trimming stripped 0 bases from V and 1 base from J, with 16 bases between. The CDR3 sequence is CASSLGVGGVLQETQYF. The CDR3 DNA sequence: TGCGCCAGCAGCTTGGGGGTGGGAGGTGTCCTCCAAGAGACCCAGTACTTC. The entire variable domain, with the rest obtained from reference TRBV5-1 and TRBJ2-5, is as follows: KAGVTQTPRYLIKTRGQQVTLSCSPISGHRSVSWYQQTPGQGLQFLFEYFSETQRNKGNFPGRFSGRQFSNSRSEMNVSTLELGDSALYLCASSLGVGGVLQETQYFGPGTRLLVL.

The chain employs TRBV7-2 and TRBJ2-1, with D perhaps assigned TRBD1 or TRBD2 (5 bases each). Germline values: CDR1 SGHTA, CDR2 FQGNSA. The CDR3 has 16 residues. V lost 0 bases, J lost 4 bases, and 13 bases lay in between. For the CDR3, the DNA is TGTGCCAGCAGCTTAGCCGTTTCGGGGCTTTACAATGAGCAGTTCTTC. This gives the protein CASSLAVSGLYNEQFF.

CDR3 protein: CSVGWPGAYEQYF. CDR3 sequence (DNA): TGCAGCGTTGGTTGGCCAGGGGCGTACGAGCAGTACTTC. V usage is TRBV29-1 and J usage is TRBJ2-7, with D tentatively TRBD1 (6 bases). The CDR3 consists of 13 residues. With 4 bases removed from V and 4 bases from J, the gap between germline ends came to 14 bases. Germline V gives CDR1 SQVTM, CDR2 ANQGSEA.

V and J are TRBV28 and TRBJ2-5; TRBD2 is a possible D gene (5 bases). The CDR3 consists of 14 residues. Germline V lookup: CDR1 MDHEN, CDR2 SYDVKM. V was trimmed by 6 bases and J by 1 base, leaving 12 bases between them. The CDR3 sequence: CASSVTRAQETQYF. The CDR3 region has the DNA TGTGCCAGCAGCGTTACGAGGGCCCAAGAGACCCAGTACTTC. Variable domain in full (rest from reference TRBV28 and TRBJ2-5): DVKVTQSSRYLVKRTGEKVFLECVQDMDHENMFWYRQDPGLGLRLIYFSYDVKMKEKGDIPEGYSVSREKKERFSLILESASTNQTSMYLCASSVTRAQETQYFGPGTRLLVL.

The genes are TRBV6-5 and TRBJ2-1; D tentatively fits TRBD1 or TRBD2 (5 bases each). Trimming shortened V by 6 bases and J by 10 bases, and 16 bases separated the two germline ends. In germline, CDR1 is MNHEY, CDR2 SVGAGI. The CDR3 covers 13 residues. The CDR3 sequence is CASRAEGRGEQFF. DNA of the CDR3: TGTGCCAGCAGGGCTGAGGGGCGAGGCGAGCAGTTCTTC.

V and J are TRBV25-1 and TRBJ2-3; 10 nucleotides line up with TRBD1. The CDR3 is 17 amino acids. CDR1 is MGHDK, CDR2 SYGVNS, per germline. After removal of 8 bases from V and 4 bases from J, the junction contained 15 bases not matched to a gene. CDR3 loop: CASSSGTGVVFADTQYF. The CDR3 coding sequence is TGTGCCAGCTCTTCCGGGACAGGGGTAGTTTTTGCAGATACGCAGTATTTT. The full variable domain, in which reference TRBV25-1 and TRBJ2-3 provide the parts outside the CDR3, is EADIYQTPRYLVIGTGKKITLECSQTMGHDKMYWYQQDPGMELHLIHYSYGVNSTEKGDLSSESTVSRIRTEHFPLTLESARPSHTSQYLCASSSGTGVVFADTQYFGPGTRLTVL.

This rearrangement joins TRBV27 to TRBJ1-3; no reliable D call. The germline V gene has CDR1 MNHEY and CDR2 SMNVEV (reference sequence). The V end was cut by 2 bases, the J end by 4 bases, with 15 bases between. The CDR3 totals 16 residues. CDR3 nucleotides: TGTGCCAGCAGTTTACGCGGATCCGTGGCGGGAAACACCATATATTTT. Translation gives CASSLRGSVAGNTIYF.

The J gene is TRBJ2-1, the V gene TRBV5-8, with 7 positions matching TRBD2. There are 13 residues in the CDR3. V lost 1 base to trimming and J lost 10 bases; unmatched junction nucleotides: 5. The germline V gene encodes CDR1 SGHTS and CDR2 YDEGEE. CDR3 DNA sequence: TGTGCCAGCAGCTTGACTCGGGGAGGGGAGCAGTTCTTC. Translation: CASSLTRGGEQFF.

The chain links TRBV7-8 to TRBJ2-7; 7 bases agree with TRBD2. This CDR3 region has 14 residues. Trimming at V came to 5 bases and at J to 2 bases, leaving 6 bases not matched to a gene. CDR1 and CDR2 (germline): SGHVS, FQNEAQ. The CDR3 loop reads CASSLSTSPYEQYF. In DNA, the CDR3 is TGTGCCAGCAGCCTCTCGACTAGCCCCTACGAGCAGTACTTC.

The genes are TRBV7-2 and TRBJ2-3; 8 bases align to TRBD1. Germline loops: CDR1 SGHTA, CDR2 FQGNSA. The CDR3 is made up of 15 amino acids. With V trimmed by 5 bases and J by 4 bases, 8 bases remained unmatched. The CDR3 protein is CASSVGGQGPDTQYF. CDR3 coding DNA: TGTGCCAGCAGCGTCGGTGGACAGGGTCCAGATACGCAGTATTTT.

A few counts support this clone. The rearrangement joins TRBV28 to TRBJ2-7, with a tentative D call TRBD2 (5 bases). Per the germline V gene, CDR1 is MDHEN and CDR2 is SYDVKM. The CDR3 runs 15 residues. With 5 bases removed from V and 2 bases from J, the gap between germline ends came to 16 bases. CDR3 DNA sequence: TGTGCCAGCAGTCCTCCTGGAGCGGTTCCCTACGAGCAGTACTTC. As protein: CASSPPGAVPYEQYF.

V gene TRBV6-4 combines with J gene TRBJ1-4; D is perhaps TRBD1 (5 bases). This CDR3 has 14 amino acids. Germline lookup yields CDR1 MRHNA and CDR2 SNTAGT. Trimming cost V 5 bases and J 7 bases, with 14 bases left between them. Written as DNA, the CDR3 is TGTGCCAGCAGTCCTACGGGGGGAGGTGAAAAACTGTTTTTT. This sequence encodes CASSPTGGGEKLFF.

The chain uses TRBV30 and TRBJ2-5, with TRBD1 as a possible D gene (6 bases). This CDR3 contains 13 residues. Deletions cut 4 bases from V and 2 bases from J, with 11 bases between. In germline, CDR1 is GTSNPN, CDR2 SVGIG (reference sequence). The CDR3 region has the DNA TGTGCCTGGACTCGGACAGCTCAAGAGACCCAGTACTTC. Protein: CAWTRTAQETQYF.

The chain uses TRBV7-2 and TRBJ1-6; D ambiguous. The CDR3 totals 14 residues. V was shortened by 3 bases and J by 6 bases, with 9 bases between the two germline ends. Per germline, CDR1 SGHTA and CDR2 FQGNSA. The CDR3 nucleotides are TGTGCCAGCAGCTTTGGCCGAATTAATTCACCCCTCCACTTT. Amino acid sequence: CASSFGRINSPLHF.

This clone was observed a few times. The chain links TRBV27 to TRBJ2-7; 8 positions agree with TRBD1. Per germline, CDR1 MNHEY and CDR2 SMNVEV (reference sequence). The CDR3 is 14 amino acids. V gave up 6 bases and J gave up 10 bases; unmatched junction bases: 14. The CDR3 nucleotides are TGTGCCAGCAGCCTTCGGACAGGGTCCTTGAGACAGTACTTC. Protein sequence: CASSLRTGSLRQYF.

V is TRBV4-2 and J is TRBJ2-3; TRBD2 agrees at 10 bases. Trimming removed 0 bases from V and 3 bases from J; junction bases left unmatched: 15. The CDR3 runs to 20 residues. CDR1 is LGHNA, CDR2 YNFKEQ, per germline. The DNA for the CDR3 is TGTGCCAGCAGCCAAGATAGCGGCGGAATAGCGGGAGGTTGGACAGATACGCAGTATTTT. The encoded protein is CASSQDSGGIAGGWTDTQYF.

The chain carries TRBV28 and TRBJ2-6; D is ambiguous. V shed 6 bases and J shed 0 bases, with 12 bases lying between them. Per germline, CDR1 MDHEN and CDR2 SYDVKM. The CDR3 spans 16 residues. CDR3 protein: CASRPGMRSGANVLTF. Here the CDR3 DNA reads TGTGCCAGCAGACCCGGTATGCGCTCTGGGGCCAACGTCCTGACTTTC.

The V call is TRBV11-2, the J call TRBJ1-5; no clear D gene. The germline V gene has CDR1 SGHAT and CDR2 FQNNGV. Trimming pared 0 bases from V and 0 bases from J, leaving 6 bases between. The CDR3 is 15 residues long. Here the CDR3 reads CASSLEGLSNQPQHF. The CDR3 DNA follows: TGTGCCAGCAGCTTAGAAGGGCTTAGCAATCAGCCCCAGCATTTT.

The chain combines TRBV5-1 with TRBJ2-4; TRBD1 or TRBD2 may be the D gene (6 bases each). The V end lost 4 bases, the J end lost 2 bases, and 10 bases lay between the germline ends. Germline CDR1 reads SGHRS; CDR2 reads YFSETQ. The CDR3 runs 14 residues. In DNA, the CDR3 is TGCGCCAGCAGCCAAGGGGGGACCAAAAACATTCAGTACTTC. This codes for CASSQGGTKNIQYF.

This chain joins TRBV5-1 and TRBJ2-1; D unclear. The V gene's germline CDR1 is SGHRS and CDR2 YFSETQ. This CDR3 has 14 residues. V was shortened by 3 bases and J by 5 bases, with 12 bases between the two germline ends. The CDR3: CASSWDPDNNEQFF. CDR3 nucleotides: TGCGCCAGCAGCTGGGATCCGGATAACAATGAGCAGTTCTTC. The full variable domain, rest sourced from reference TRBV5-1 and TRBJ2-1, is KAGVTQTPRYLIKTRGQQVTLSCSPISGHRSVSWYQQTPGQGLQFLFEYFSETQRNKGNFPGRFSGRQFSNSRSEMNVSTLELGDSALYLCASSWDPDNNEQFFGPGTRLTVL.

This clone showed up just a few times. The V call is TRBV7-6, the J call TRBJ2-3, with 11 bases matching TRBD2. Germline V gene lookup returns CDR1 SGHVS and CDR2 FNYEAQ. This CDR3 spans 16 amino acids. After removal of 5 bases from V and 7 bases from J, the junction contained 11 bases not matched to a gene. The CDR3 is CASSPGTSGGENTQYF. The CDR3 coding sequence is TGTGCCAGCAGCCCGGGGACTAGCGGAGGGGAAAATACGCAGTATTTT.

The V gene is TRBV28, the J gene TRBJ1-3, with 8 bases lining up with TRBD1. The CDR3 consists of 14 residues. CDR1 MDHEN and CDR2 SYDVKM come from the germline V gene. V shed 7 bases, J shed 2 bases, and the junction held 4 bases outside the gene matches. The CDR3 region has the DNA TGTGCCAGCAAGGCAGGGGGCACTGGAAACACCATATATTTT. Protein: CASKAGGTGNTIYF.

The rearrangement uses TRBV6-6 and TRBJ1-1; 11 bases line up with TRBD1. Germline CDR1 MNHNY, CDR2 SVGAGI (reference sequence). This CDR3 comprises 16 residues. J lost 0 bases, V lost 6 bases, and 6 bases had no gene match. The CDR3 is CASRDRGPLMNTEAFF. DNA of the CDR3: TGTGCCAGCAGGGACAGGGGGCCTCTCATGAACACTGAAGCTTTCTTT.

The chain combines TRBV29-1 with TRBJ2-6; either TRBD1 or TRBD2 may supply D (6 bases each). The CDR3 sequence is 16 residues long. CDR1 is SQVTM and CDR2 is ANQGSEA in the germline V gene. The germline V and J ends were trimmed by 5 bases and 2 bases, with 16 bases remaining between them. In DNA, the CDR3 is TGCAGCGTTCAAGGGTGGGGGGCTCCTGGGGCCAACGTCCTGACTTTC. Translation: CSVQGWGAPGANVLTF.

The chain joins TRBV15 to TRBJ1-4; no clear D gene. The germline CDR1 and CDR2 sequences are LNHNV and YYDKDF (reference sequence). The CDR3 is made up of 12 amino acids. V dropped 7 bases and J dropped 4 bases, with 7 bases sitting between them. The CDR3 region has the DNA TGTGCCACCAAGATTGTTAATGAAAAACTGTTTTTT. It codes for CATKIVNEKLFF. The complete variable domain, with remaining parts taken from reference TRBV15 and TRBJ1-4, reads DAMVIQNPRYQVTQFGKPVTLSCSQTLNHNVMYWYQQKSSQAPKLLFHYYDKDFNNEADTPDNFQSRRPNTSFCFLDIRSPGLGDTAMYLCATKIVNEKLFFGSGTQLSVL.

The J gene is TRBJ2-1, the V gene TRBV4-2; D possibly corresponds to TRBD2 (6 bases). The V and J ends lost 6 bases and 0 bases respectively, with 15 bases between them. CDR3 length: 16 residues. Germline V gene lookup returns CDR1 LGHNA and CDR2 YNFKEQ. The CDR3: CASRPAGQGSYNEQFF. As DNA, the CDR3 is TGTGCCAGCAGACCAGCGGGTCAAGGCTCCTACAATGAGCAGTTCTTC.